This T cell receptor (beta chain) was captured by sequencing in a study of OX40 agonist ivuxolimab in advanced cancers. On the study more broadly: The diagnoses of dose-escalation patients were hepatocellular carcinoma, melanoma, renal cell or head and neck cancer.

The V gene's germline CDR1 is SGHRS and CDR2 YFSETQ. Trimming shortened V by 2 bases and J by 2 bases, and 4 bases separated the two germline ends. CDR3 length: 13 residues. Some clones are missing from TCRdb's copy, which holds only in-frame ones; the method was immunoSEQ multiplex PCR. The top ten hold around 0.44% of the sample, which has tens of thousands of clones, 84% seen once. As concerns this clone: The antigen remains unidentified.

Overall study results and limits: Among the nonresponders, some also had low normalized T-cell clonal expansion. CD8+ T cells were the subset that, on average, had more expanded clones than CD4+.

The clonotype originates from an adult with an advanced solid tumor such as melanoma, head and neck, liver or kidney cancer. The material sequenced was CD4+ or CD8+ T cells sorted from blood, taken in a trial of the OX40 agonist ivuxolimab. The rearrangement joins TRBV5-1 to TRBJ2-2; no clear D. The CDR3 coding sequence is TGCGCCAGCAGCTTCGATAACACCGGGGAGCTGTTTTTT. Amino acids: CASSFDNTGELFF.